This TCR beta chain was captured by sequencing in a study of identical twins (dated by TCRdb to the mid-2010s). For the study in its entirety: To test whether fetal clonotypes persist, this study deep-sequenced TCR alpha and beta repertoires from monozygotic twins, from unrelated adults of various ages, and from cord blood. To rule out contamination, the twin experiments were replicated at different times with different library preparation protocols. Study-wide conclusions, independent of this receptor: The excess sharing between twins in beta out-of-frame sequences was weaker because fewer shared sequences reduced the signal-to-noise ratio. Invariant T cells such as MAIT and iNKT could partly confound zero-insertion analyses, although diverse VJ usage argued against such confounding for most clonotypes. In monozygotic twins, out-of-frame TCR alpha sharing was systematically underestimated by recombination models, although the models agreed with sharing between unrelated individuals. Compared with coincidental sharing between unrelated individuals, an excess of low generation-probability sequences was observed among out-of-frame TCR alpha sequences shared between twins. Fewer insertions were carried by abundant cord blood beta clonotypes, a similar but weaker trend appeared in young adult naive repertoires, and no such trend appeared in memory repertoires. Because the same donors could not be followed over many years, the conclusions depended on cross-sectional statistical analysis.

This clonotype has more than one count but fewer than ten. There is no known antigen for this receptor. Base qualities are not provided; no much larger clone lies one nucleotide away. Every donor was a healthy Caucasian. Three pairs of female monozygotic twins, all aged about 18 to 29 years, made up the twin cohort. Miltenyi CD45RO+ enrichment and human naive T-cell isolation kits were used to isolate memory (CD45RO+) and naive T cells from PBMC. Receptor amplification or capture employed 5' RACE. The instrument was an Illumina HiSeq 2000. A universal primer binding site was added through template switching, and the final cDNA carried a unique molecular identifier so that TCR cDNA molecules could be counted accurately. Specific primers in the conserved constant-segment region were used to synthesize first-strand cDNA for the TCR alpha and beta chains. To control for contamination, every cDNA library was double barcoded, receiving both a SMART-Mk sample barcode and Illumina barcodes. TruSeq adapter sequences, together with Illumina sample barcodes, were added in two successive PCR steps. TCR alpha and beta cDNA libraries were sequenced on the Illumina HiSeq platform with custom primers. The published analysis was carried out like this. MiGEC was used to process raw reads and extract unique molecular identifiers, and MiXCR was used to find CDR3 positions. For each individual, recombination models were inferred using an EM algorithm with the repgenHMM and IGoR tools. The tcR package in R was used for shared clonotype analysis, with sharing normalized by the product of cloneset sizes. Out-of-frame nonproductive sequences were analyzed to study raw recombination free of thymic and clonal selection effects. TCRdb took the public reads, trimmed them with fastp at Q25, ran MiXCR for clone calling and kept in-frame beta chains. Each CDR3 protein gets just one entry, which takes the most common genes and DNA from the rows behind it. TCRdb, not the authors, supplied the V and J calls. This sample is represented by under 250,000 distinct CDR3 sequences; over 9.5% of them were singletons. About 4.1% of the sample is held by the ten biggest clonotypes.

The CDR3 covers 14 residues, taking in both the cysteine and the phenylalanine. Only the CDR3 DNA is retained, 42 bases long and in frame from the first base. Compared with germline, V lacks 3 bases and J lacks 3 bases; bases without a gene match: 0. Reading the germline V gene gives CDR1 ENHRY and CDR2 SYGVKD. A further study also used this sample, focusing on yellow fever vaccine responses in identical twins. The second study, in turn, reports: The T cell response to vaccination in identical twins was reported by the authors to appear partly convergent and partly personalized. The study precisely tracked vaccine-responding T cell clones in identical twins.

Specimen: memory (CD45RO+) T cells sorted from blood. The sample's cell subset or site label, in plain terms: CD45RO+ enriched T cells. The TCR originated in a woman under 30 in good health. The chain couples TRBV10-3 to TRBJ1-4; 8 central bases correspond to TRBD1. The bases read TGTGCCATCAGTGAACAGGGGGCTAATGAAAAACTGTTTTTT. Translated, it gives CAISEQGANEKLFF.